A selection of T cell receptor beta chains follows, all from one sample in a study of Graves' ophthalmopathy and Graves' hyperthyroidism. TCRdb reprocessed the multiplex PCR reads via MiXCR and lists one record per CDR3 protein. Counted here are more than 1,000,000 distinct CDR3 sequences, about 38% occurring once; the ten biggest clones make up over 8.5%. The sample consisted of peripheral blood or thyroid tissue (not recorded which). The source is an adult man with Graves' hyperthyroidism. Both conserved end residues are part of each CDR3. The D gene is left open where the match is weak. Size is stated for part of the rows, as once, few or many counts, or as a class when the clone is expanded.

>TRBJ1-2|NA|few|TRBV30
CAWARGSGYTF
TGTGCCTGGGCCAGGGGAAGTGGCTACACCTTC
>TRBJ2-5|TRBD1|NA|TRBV28
CASSRAGQVETQYF
TGTGCCAGCAGTCGGGCGGGACAGGTGGAGACCCAGTACTTC
>TRBJ2-5|NA|NA|TRBV7-9
CASSLMGSQETQYF
TGTGCCAGCTCACTTATGGGCAGCCAAGAGACCCAGTACTTC
>TRBJ1-6|TRBD1|few|TRBV10-3
CAIRPKTGRNSPLHF
TGTGCCATCAGACCTAAGACAGGGCGGAATTCACCCCTCCACTTT
>TRBJ2-7|NA|many|TRBV9
CASSVNTPGEQYF
TGTGCCAGCAGCGTAAATACCCCGGGGGAGCAGTACTTC
>TRBJ2-6|NA|many|TRBV7-8
CASSLVAGSLSGANVLTF
TGTGCCAGCAGCTTAGTGGCGGGCAGCCTCTCTGGGGCCAACGTCCTGACTTTC
>TRBJ1-1|NA|NA|TRBV12-3/TRBV12-4
CASSFFRNPRTEAFF
TGTGCCAGCAGTTTCTTCCGGAACCCGAGAACTGAAGCTTTCTTT
>TRBJ2-2|NA|few|TRBV30
CAWSVQDSSELFF
TGTGCCTGGAGTGTACAGGACAGCTCCGAGCTGTTTTTT
>TRBJ1-2|NA|many|TRBV10-2
CASSDSLSNYGYTF
TGCGCCAGCAGTGACAGTCTATCTAACTATGGCTACACCTTC
>TRBJ2-2|NA|NA|TRBV11-2
CASSLVPGEVFF
TGTGCCAGCAGCTTAGTTCCAGGGGAGGTGTTTTTT
>TRBJ2-2|NA|NA|TRBV12-3/TRBV12-4
CASSLASGIRTGELFF
TGTGCCAGCAGTCTCGCGTCAGGTATTAGGACCGGGGAGCTGTTTTTT
>TRBJ1-6|NA|many|TRBV7-9
CASSRFSDSGGTLHF
TGTGCCAGCAGCCGATTCTCTGATTCGGGGGGCACCCTCCACTTT
>TRBJ1-2|TRBD1|NA|TRBV7-9
CASSSGQESGYTF
TGTGCCAGCAGCTCCGGACAGGAGTCTGGCTACACCTTC
>TRBJ1-5|NA|many|TRBV5-6
CASSLSGFSNQPQHF
TGTGCCAGCAGCTTGTCGGGCTTTAGCAATCAGCCCCAGCATTTT
>TRBJ2-5|TRBD2|NA|TRBV7-2
CASSLDFGGKETQYF
TGTGCCAGCAGCTTAGATTTCGGGGGGAAAGAGACCCAGTACTTC
>TRBJ2-5|TRBD2|many|TRBV7-2
CASSLALRGGQETQYF
TGTGCCAGCAGCTTAGCGCTACGGGGGGGCCAGGAGACCCAGTACTTC
>TRBJ1-2|TRBD1|NA|TRBV7-9
CASSLTDRDGAEAF
TGTGCCAGCAGCTTGACGGACAGGGACGGCGCTGAAGCTTTC
>TRBJ1-1|NA|NA|TRBV10-3
CASSDSGVETEAFF
TGTGCCAGCAGTGATTCGGGGGTCGAGACTGAAGCTTTCTTT
>TRBJ2-1|TRBD2|NA|TRBV7-3
CASSVASGEYNEQFF
TGTGCCAGCAGCGTCGCTAGCGGGGAATACAATGAGCAGTTCTTC
>TRBJ1-5|NA|NA|TRBV7-2
CAGSYQSDQPQHF
TGTGCCGGCAGCTACCAATCGGATCAGCCCCAGCATTTT
>TRBJ1-2|NA|many|TRBV7-2
CASSLAGKSGYTF
TGTGCCAGCAGCTTAGCAGGGAAGTCTGGCTACACCTTC
>TRBJ2-7|NA|NA|TRBV4-3
CASSQGATGSGYEQYF
TGCGCCAGCAGCCAAGGGGCCACAGGGTCCGGCTACGAGCAGTACTTC
>TRBJ2-7|TRBD1|many|TRBV7-9
CASSPRTGDHEQYF
TGTGCCAGCAGCCCTAGGACAGGGGACCACGAGCAGTACTTC
>TRBJ2-7|TRBD1|NA|TRBV11-2
CASSFWDRGVYEQYF
TGTGCCAGCAGCTTCTGGGACAGGGGTGTCTACGAGCAGTACTTC
>TRBJ2-2|TRBD1|NA|TRBV29-1
CSVGQGRGNTGELFF
TGCAGCGTGGGACAGGGTCGGGGGAACACCGGGGAGCTGTTTTTT
>TRBJ1-3|NA|many|TRBV4-3
CASSQELSGNTIYF
TGCGCCAGCAGCCAAGAGTTGAGCGGAAACACCATATATTTT
>TRBJ2-5|NA|NA|TRBV7-7
CASSWYQETQYF
TGTGCCAGCAGCTGGTATCAAGAGACCCAGTACTTC
>TRBJ2-1|NA|NA|TRBV29-1
CSVERGQGNEQFF
TGCAGCGTTGAGCGTGGGCAGGGAAATGAGCAGTTCTTC
>TRBJ2-7|NA|many|TRBV4-1
CASSQEASGDRRFEQYF
TGCGCCAGCAGCCAAGAAGCGTCCGGAGACAGACGGTTCGAGCAGTACTTC
>TRBJ2-2|NA|NA|TRBV19
CASSSGVYTGELFF
TGTGCCAGTAGTAGCGGGGTATACACCGGGGAGCTGTTTTTT